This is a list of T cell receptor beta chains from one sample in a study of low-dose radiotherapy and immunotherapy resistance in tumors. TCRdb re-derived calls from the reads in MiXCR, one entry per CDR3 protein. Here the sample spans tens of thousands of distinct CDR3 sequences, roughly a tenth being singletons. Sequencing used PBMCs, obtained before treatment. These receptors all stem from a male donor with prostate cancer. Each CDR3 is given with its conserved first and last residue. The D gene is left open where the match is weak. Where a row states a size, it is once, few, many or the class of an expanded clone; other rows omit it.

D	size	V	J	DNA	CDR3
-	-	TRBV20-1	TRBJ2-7	TGCAGTGCTCCGAGCGTGACAGCCTACGAGCAGTACTTC	CSAPSVTAYEQYF
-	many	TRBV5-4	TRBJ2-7	TGTGCCAGCAGCGCGGCCGGGACTGGAACCTACGAGCAGTACTTC	CASSAAGTGTYEQYF
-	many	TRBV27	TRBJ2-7	TGTGCCAGCAGTTTATCGCGGGGAGGCGAGCAGTACTTC	CASSLSRGGEQYF
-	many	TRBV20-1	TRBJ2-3	TGCAGTGCCCTCGGCCCCCAGCGGTCTAGCACAGATACGCAGTATTTT	CSALGPQRSSTDTQYF
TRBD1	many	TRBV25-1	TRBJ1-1	TGTGCCAGCAGGGCAGGGGGTTTTGGAGCTTTCTTT	CASRAGGFGAFF
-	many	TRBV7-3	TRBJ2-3	TGTGCCAGCAGCATCCCCCCAGATACGCAGTATTTT	CASSIPPDTQYF
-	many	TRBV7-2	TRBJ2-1	TGTGCCAGCAGCTTACCCCCTGCTCACCATGAGCAGTTCTTC	CASSLPPAHHEQFF
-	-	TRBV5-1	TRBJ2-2	TGCGCCAGCAGCTTGGCAATGGGCACCGGGGAGCTGTTTTTT	CASSLAMGTGELFF
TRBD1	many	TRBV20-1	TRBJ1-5	TGCAGTGCTAGCGATCAGGGGGATCAGCCCCAGCATTTT	CSASDQGDQPQHF
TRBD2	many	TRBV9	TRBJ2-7	TGTGCCAGCAGCAAACAGCCTAGCGGGAGCTCCGAGCAGTACTTC	CASSKQPSGSSEQYF
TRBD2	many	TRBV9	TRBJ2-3	TGTGCCAGCAGCGGTAGCGGGATTAGCACAGATACGCAGTATTTT	CASSGSGISTDTQYF
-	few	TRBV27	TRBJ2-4	TGTGCCAGCTCCGACGGGGTAAACATTCAGTACTTC	CASSDGVNIQYF
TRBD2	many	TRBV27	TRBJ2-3	TGTGCCAGCAGTTCGCCGGGACTAGGATTAGATACGCAGTATTTT	CASSSPGLGLDTQYF
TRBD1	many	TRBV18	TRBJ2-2	TGTGCCAGCTCCCCCCTAGGGGGCACGAACACCGGGGAGCTGTTTTTT	CASSPLGGTNTGELFF
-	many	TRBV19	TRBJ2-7	TGTGCCAGTAGGAGGCAGGGTTTCAGCGAGCAGTACTTC	CASRRQGFSEQYF
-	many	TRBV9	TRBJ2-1	TGTGCCAGCAGCGCTGGCAGGGGCGGCAATGAGCAGTTCTTC	CASSAGRGGNEQFF
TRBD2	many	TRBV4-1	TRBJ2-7	TGCGCCAGCAGCCAAGACGGGGGGTCCTACGAGCAGTACTTC	CASSQDGGSYEQYF
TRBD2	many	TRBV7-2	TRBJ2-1	TGTGCCAGCAGCTTCGGGACTAGCGGGAAACAGTTCTTC	CASSFGTSGKQFF
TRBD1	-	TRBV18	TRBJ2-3	TGTGCCAGCTCACGAACGGGACAGGGTACAGATACGCAGTATTTT	CASSRTGQGTDTQYF
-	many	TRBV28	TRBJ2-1	TGTGCCAGCAGTTTCGGGACCGGTGAGCAGTTCTTC	CASSFGTGEQFF
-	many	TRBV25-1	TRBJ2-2	TGTGCCAGCAGTGATCCAGGGTTCACCGGGGAGCTGTTTTTT	CASSDPGFTGELFF
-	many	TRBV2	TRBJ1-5	TGTGCCAGCGGGAATCAGGGGTATAGCAATCAGCCCCAGCATTTT	CASGNQGYSNQPQHF
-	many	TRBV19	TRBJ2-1	TGTGCCAGTAGTATAGCGGCCAGTTCCTACAATGAGCAGTTCTTC	CASSIAASSYNEQFF
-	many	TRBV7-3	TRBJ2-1	TGTGCCAGCAGCTTAGTCGGGACATCATCGACGACCTACAATGAGCAGTTCTTC	CASSLVGTSSTTYNEQFF
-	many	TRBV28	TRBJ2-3	TGTGCCAGCAGCCCGTCACTATCCAGCGCAGATACGCAGTATTTT	CASSPSLSSADTQYF
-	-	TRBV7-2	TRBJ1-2	TGTGCCAGCAGCATGGACAGCGTCTATGGCTACACCTTC	CASSMDSVYGYTF
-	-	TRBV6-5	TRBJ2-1	TGTGCCAGCAGTCTTGACGGAGATGAGCAGTTCTTT	CASSLDGDEQFF
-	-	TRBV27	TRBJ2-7	TGTGCCAGCAGTCTTCGACAGGTCGGGGGGGAGCAGTACTTC	CASSLRQVGGEQYF
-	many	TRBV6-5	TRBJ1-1	TGTGCCAGTTCACAGGTCATGAACACTGAAGCTTTCTTT	CASSQVMNTEAFF
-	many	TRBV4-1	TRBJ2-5	TGCGCCAGCAGCCAACCCGGGAGCAAAGAGACCCAGTACTTC	CASSQPGSKETQYF
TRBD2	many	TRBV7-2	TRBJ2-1	TGTGCCAGCAGCTTAGTAGCGGGAGGTAGCAATGAGCAGTTCTTC	CASSLVAGGSNEQFF
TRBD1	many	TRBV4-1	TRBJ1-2	TGCGCCAGCAGGCGACAGGGGGCGGATAACTATGGCTACACCTTC	CASRRQGADNYGYTF
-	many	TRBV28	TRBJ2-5	TGTGCCAGCAGACCCTTAATTGTAAAGACCCAGTACTTC	CASRPLIVKTQYF
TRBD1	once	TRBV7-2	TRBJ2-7	TGTGCCAGCAGCCCAGACAGGGGGAGGTACGAACAGTACTTC	CASSPDRGRYEQYF
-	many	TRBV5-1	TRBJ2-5	TGCGCCAGCAGCCGCATGACAGATACGAAAGAGACCCAGTACTTC	CASSRMTDTKETQYF
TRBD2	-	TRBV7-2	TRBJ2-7	TGTGCCAGCAGCTTGGAACTAGCGGGGCCGTCCTACGAGCAGTACTTC	CASSLELAGPSYEQYF